This T cell receptor beta chain was sequenced during a study of cytomegalovirus exposure and HLA in healthy donors. The CDR3 runs to 16 residues. The germline V and J ends were trimmed by 1 base and 5 bases, with 17 bases remaining between them. Germline V lookup: CDR1 SEHNR, CDR2 FQNEAQ (reference sequence). The repertoire was sequenced with immunoSEQ multiplex PCR; TCRdb's copy has only in-frame clones and lacks some. The sample has 190,000 or so clones, 80% to 85% seen once. Donors came from a validation cohort of over 100 subjects, distinct from the first 666-subject cohort. The source of this sequence is a woman under 30 in good health and CMV-seropositive. V usage is TRBV7-9 and J usage is TRBJ1-2, with D tentatively TRBD1 (5 bases). The sequenced sample was PBMCs. The CDR3 region is CASSLGTTQYLYGYTF. The CDR3 bases are TGTGCCAGCAGCTTAGGGACAACTCAATACCTATATGGCTACACCTTC.